These 27 T cell receptor beta chains share one sample of origin, sequenced in a study of CD4 and CD8 cells across lung adenocarcinoma regions. Each CDR3 protein gets one entry after TCRdb re-called the PCR reads with MiXCR. The repertoire holds roughly 25,000 distinct CDR3 sequences, with around 53% as singletons. Sequencing was done on a sample of CD8+ T cells from the center of a lung tumor. Receptor source: a male donor with lung adenocarcinoma. The CD4 and CD8 labels of this study may be unreliable.

V usage is TRBV4-1 and J usage is TRBJ2-2, with D tentatively TRBD1 or TRBD2 (6 bases each). The V gene lost 2 bases and the J gene lost 4 bases, with 14 bases spanning the gap. The length of the CDR3 is 16 residues. Germline V CDR1 and CDR2: MGHRA, YSYEKL. The CDR3 DNA reads TGCGCCAGCAGCCAACTCGGGGGCTGGGGCACCGGGGAGCTGTTTTTT. Translated, it gives CASSQLGGWGTGELFF.

The chain is built from TRBV10-1 and TRBJ2-2; the D call may be TRBD1 or TRBD2 (5 bases each). V dropped 9 bases and J dropped 5 bases, with 16 bases sitting between them. The CDR3 sequence is 14 residues long. Looked up from germline, CDR1 is WNHNN and CDR2 is SYGVQD (reference sequence). CDR3 protein: CASSRGQGTGELFF. CDR3 in DNA: TGCGCCAGTTCGAGGGGTCAGGGTACCGGGGAGCTGTTTTTT.

This clonotype has only a few counts. CDR3 sequence reads: CASSARQGQTDTQYF. The CDR3 nucleotides are TGTGCCAGCAGCGCACGACAGGGCCAGACAGATACGCAGTATTTT. The chain links TRBV9 to TRBJ2-3, with 7 positions matching TRBD1. Germline V gene data show CDR1 as SGDLS and CDR2 as YYNGEE. CDR3 length: 15 residues. V was clipped by 3 bases and J by 3 bases; unmatched bases: 7.

This clonotype showed up just a few times. This chain uses TRBV6-1 with TRBJ2-3, with 12 nucleotides matching TRBD2. Germline V lookup: CDR1 MNHNS, CDR2 SASEGT. CDR3 length: 14 amino acids. The CDR3 DNA sequence: TGTGGCGGCAGGCTAGCGGGAGGGAAAGACACGCAGTATTTT. Translating it yields CGGRLAGGKDTQYF.

This clonotype is judged medium-sized. CDR3 coding DNA: TGTGCCAGCAGCTCGCTAGGCGTGGGCACAGATACGCAGTATTTT. It is translated as CASSSLGVGTDTQYF. This rearrangement joins TRBV7-2 to TRBJ2-3; D not resolved. The CDR3 consists of 15 residues. Germline V gene data show CDR1 as SGHTA and CDR2 as FQGNSA. Deletions cut 4 bases from V and 1 base from J, with 12 bases between.

The table lists this clonotype with many counts. The chain carries TRBV4-1 and TRBJ2-1; TRBD2 aligns across 9 bases. The J call is uncertain, as TRBJ2-7 better fits the DNA end. Germline CDR1 and CDR2: MGHRA and YSYEKL. CDR3 length: 15 amino acids. The CDR3 here is CASSLVAGEFYEQYF. The CDR3, as DNA: TGCGCCAGCAGCCTCGTAGCGGGAGAGTTCTACGAGCAGTACTTC.

This clonotype was counted a few times. The chain links TRBV20-1 to TRBJ2-3; D gene unclear. CDR1 is DFQATT and CDR2 is SNEGSKA in the germline V gene (reference sequence). The CDR3 contains 14 residues. The ends were cut back, 0 bases at V and 4 bases at J, with 11 bases in the middle. CDR3 amino acids: CSARDIRPPDTQYF. As DNA, the CDR3 is TGCAGTGCTAGAGATATAAGGCCCCCAGATACGCAGTATTTT.

With regard to this clonotype: One junction end does not reproduce the germline sequence, and a read error may be involved. The V call is TRBV6-1, the J call TRBJ2-5; D tentatively reads TRBD1 or TRBD2 (6 bases each). The CDR3 is 15 amino acids. CDR1 and CDR2 (germline): MNHNS, SASEGT. The DNA for the CDR3 is TGTTCCAGGGGTGACGGGGGCCGCGACACAGAGACGCAGTACTTC. Translating gives CSRGDGGRDTETQYF.

The gene calls are TRBV6-1 and TRBJ2-3; a possible D gene is TRBD2 (6 bases). CDR3 length: 17 amino acids. Germline CDR1 and CDR2: MNHNS and SASEGT. V lost 6 bases and J lost 2, with 21 bases in between. CDR3 sequence reads: CASSRDSLTPLTDTQYF. DNA of the CDR3: TGTGCCAGCAGCCGGGACTCCTTAACCCCGCTCACAGATACGCAGTATTTT.

The chain uses TRBV3-1 and TRBJ1-1, with D perhaps TRBD1 (6 bases). CDR1 and CDR2 (germline): LGHDT, YNNKEL (reference sequence). The CDR3 is made up of 12 amino acids. V lost 3 bases to trimming and J lost 4 bases, with 6 bases between them. The CDR3 sequence is CASSHRGTEAFF. The CDR3 DNA is TGTGCCAGCAGCCACAGGGGCACTGAAGCTTTCTTT.

V gene TRBV11-2 combines with J gene TRBJ2-4; a weak D match, TRBD1 (5 bases). This CDR3 is 15 amino acids long. Germline V CDR1 and CDR2: SGHAT, FQNNGV. Deletions cut 5 bases from V and 0 bases from J, with 11 bases between. CDR3 sequence (DNA): TGTGCCAGCAGCCAGACAGATCTAGCCAAAAACATTCAGTACTTC. Translating gives CASSQTDLAKNIQYF.

J is TRBJ2-1 and V is TRBV5-1, with 9 positions matching TRBD2. The J call may not be correct, given that the DNA end is closer to TRBJ2-5. Germline-derived CDR1 and CDR2 are SGHRS and YFSETQ. The CDR3 length is 15 residues. The CDR3 DNA sequence: TGCGCCAGCAGTAGGGTAGCGGGGGCTACAGAGACCCAGTACTTC. Translating it yields CASSRVAGATETQYF.

This clonotype turned up a few times. CDR3 region: CAWSGWTEAFF. CDR3 sequence (DNA): TGTGCCTGGAGTGGCTGGACTGAAGCTTTCTTT. The rearrangement links TRBV30 to TRBJ1-1, with no clear D. The germline CDR1 and CDR2 sequences are GTSNPN and SVGIG (reference sequence). The CDR3 contains 11 residues. The V end lost 1 base, the J end lost 5 bases, and 5 bases lay between the germline ends.

About this clonotype itself: A read error may produce the germline difference seen at one junction end. V gene TRBV6-1 combines with J gene TRBJ2-3, with D perhaps matching TRBD2 (6 bases). CDR1 is MNHNS and CDR2 is SASEGT in the germline V gene. The CDR3 contains 16 residues. CDR3 nucleotide sequence: TGTGCCAGCAGTGAAGCGCCGCGGGGAGCGAAAGATACGCAGTATTTC. This sequence encodes CASSEAPRGAKDTQYF.

Ten or more counts support this clonotype. A much more abundant neighbour one base away suggests this may be a read error. The chain carries TRBV6-1 and TRBJ2-1, with D hard to call. Trimming cost V 6 bases and J 13 bases, with 19 bases left between them. The CDR3 loop spans 13 amino acids. Per the germline V gene, CDR1 is MNHNS and CDR2 is SASEGT. The CDR3 protein is CASSPTTLETQFF. Written as DNA, the CDR3 is TGTGCCAGCAGCCCGACAACTTTAGAGACCCAGTTCTTC.

The chain links TRBV20-1 to TRBJ2-7; 7 bases align to TRBD2. There are 10 residues in the CDR3. Germline V gene data show CDR1 as DFQATT and CDR2 as SNEGSKA (reference sequence). The junction had 0 bases not matched to a gene; V was cut back by 3 bases and J by 7 bases. The CDR3 nucleotides read TGCAGTGCTAGCGGGAGGGAGCAGTACTTC. The encoded protein is CSASGREQYF.

This clonotype was found many times. The chain joins TRBV6-1 to TRBJ2-5; tentatively, D is TRBD1 (6 bases). There are 14 residues in the CDR3. Germline lookup yields CDR1 MNHNS and CDR2 SASEGT. V was cut by 6 bases and J by 6 bases, with 17 bases left in between. The CDR3 DNA is TGTGCCAGCAGGGAAAGTTGGCAGGGGAAGACCCAGTACTTC. Translated, it gives CASRESWQGKTQYF.

This clonotype was detected many times. The V gene is TRBV14, the J gene TRBJ2-1, with 9 bases matching TRBD1. The J segment lost 4 bases and the V segment lost 4 bases, leaving 5 bases of the junction unmatched. The CDR3 loop spans 15 amino acids. The germline V gene encodes CDR1 SGHDN and CDR2 FVKESK. CDR3 residues: CASSRTGAQYNEQFF. CDR3 coding DNA: TGTGCCAGCAGCCGGACAGGGGCTCAATACAATGAGCAGTTCTTC.

This clonotype has ten or more counts. V usage is TRBV6-9 and J usage is TRBJ2-1; 10 bases agree with TRBD2. V shed 2 bases, J shed 6 bases, and the junction held 1 base outside the gene matches. The CDR3 runs 14 residues. The germline V gene encodes CDR1 MNHGY and CDR2 SVAAGI. The CDR3 DNA follows: TGTGCCAGCAGTTATAGCGGGAGGGCCAATGAGCAGTTCTTC. Residues: CASSYSGRANEQFF.

This clonotype was counted once. One end of the junction varies from germline; a read error may be responsible. The chain recombines TRBV27 with TRBJ2-4; a weak D match, TRBD2 (6 bases). This CDR3 has 16 residues. CDR1 and CDR2 (germline): MNHEY, SMNVEV (reference sequence). Here the CDR3 reads CASSLLALGGTNMQYF. In nucleotides, the CDR3 is TGTGCCAGCAGTTTACTGGCGCTGGGAGGCACAAACATGCAGTACTTT.

This clonotype showed up many times. V gene TRBV6-1 combines with J gene TRBJ2-7; 10 nucleotides match TRBD1. CDR3 length: 16 amino acids. V was pared by 10 bases and J by 3 bases, with 15 bases of the junction left unmatched. CDR1 is MNHNS, CDR2 SASEGT, per germline. The CDR3 sequence is CANRGPPGTGVYEQYF. The CDR3 DNA reads TGTGCCAACAGGGGCCCCCCCGGGACAGGGGTCTACGAGCAGTACTTC.

Relative to its sample, this clonotype is medium-sized (0.01 to 0.1%). As the CDR3 is not closed by the conserved phenylalanine or tryptophan, this likely results from a read error. The limits of the CDR3 on the DNA are not certain, so only TCRdb's listed CDR3 is given. This rearrangement joins TRBV6-5 to TRBJ2-1; TRBD2 is the table's D call and was not checked against the DNA. Germline CDR1 reads MNHEY; CDR2 reads SVGAGI. Both ends counted, the CDR3 spans 12 residues. The CDR3 here is CASSIPHRTSGR.

The chain's CDR3 is CASSPDRGPPYGGYTF. CDR3 bases: TGTGCCAGCAGCCCGGACAGGGGTCCGCCCTATGGTGGCTACACCTTC. The rearrangement uses TRBV3-1 and TRBJ1-2; 9 bases line up with TRBD1. The CDR3 sequence is 16 residues long. CDR1 is LGHDT, CDR2 YNNKEL, per germline (reference sequence). The V gene end was trimmed by 4 bases and the J gene end by 7 bases; junction bases not matched to a gene: 13.

Comments on this clonotype: Sequence at one end of the junction differs from germline and may be a read error. The rearrangement joins TRBV27 to TRBJ2-5; perhaps D is TRBD1 or TRBD2 (6 bases each). The CDR3 totals 15 residues. Germline assignment: CDR1 MNHEY and CDR2 SMNVEV (reference sequence). CDR3 nucleotide sequence: TGTTGCAGCGGGCTCGGGGGCGGGGACCAAGAGACGCAGTACTTT. It specifies CCSGLGGGDQETQYF.

A remark on this clonotype: Germline is not matched at one junction end, which may reflect a read error. CDR3 sequence reads: CASNTGLGAKNTQYF. Written as DNA, the CDR3 is TGTGCCAGCAACACGGGGCTGGGAGCCAAAAACACTCAGTACTTT. The chain carries TRBV6-1 and TRBJ2-4, with D perhaps being TRBD1 or TRBD2 (5 bases each). CDR1 is MNHNS, CDR2 SASEGT, per germline. The CDR3 has 15 residues.

In this sample, this clonotype turned up many times. The chain is built from TRBV20-1 and TRBJ2-1; maybe TRBD2 (6 bases). The closer fit of TRBJ2-7 to the DNA end suggests the J call may be wrong. This CDR3 comprises 13 residues. The V gene's germline CDR1 is DFQATT and CDR2 SNEGSKA (reference sequence). The CDR3 reads CSARRDSTYEQYF. Here the CDR3 DNA reads TGCAGTGCTAGGAGGGACTCCACCTACGAGCAGTACTTC.

This clonotype was recorded a few times. This chain links TRBV9 with TRBJ2-3, with 9 bases matching TRBD2. Germline loops: CDR1 SGDLS, CDR2 YYNGEE. This CDR3 has 17 residues. V was pared by 3 bases and J by 2 bases, with 10 bases of the junction left unmatched. The CDR3 loop is CASSDRREGPPTDTQYF. The CDR3 region has the DNA TGTGCCAGCAGCGACCGGCGGGAGGGCCCCCCCACAGATACGCAGTATTTT.